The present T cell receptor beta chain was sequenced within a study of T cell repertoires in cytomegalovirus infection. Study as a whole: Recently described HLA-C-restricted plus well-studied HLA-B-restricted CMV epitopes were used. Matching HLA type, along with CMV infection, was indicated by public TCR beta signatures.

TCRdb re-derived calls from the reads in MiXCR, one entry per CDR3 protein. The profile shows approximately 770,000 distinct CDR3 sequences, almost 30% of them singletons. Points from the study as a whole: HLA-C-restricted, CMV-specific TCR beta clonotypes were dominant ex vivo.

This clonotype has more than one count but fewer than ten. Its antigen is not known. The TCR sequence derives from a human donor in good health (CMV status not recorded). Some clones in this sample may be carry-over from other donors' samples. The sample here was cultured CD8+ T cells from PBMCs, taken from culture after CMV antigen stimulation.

As DNA, the CDR3 is TGTGCCAGCAGCTTAGAGCAGGGAGACTATGGCTACACCTTC. Translated: CASSLEQGDYGYTF. The chain links TRBV13 to TRBJ1-2; tentative D call: TRBD1 (5 bases). This CDR3 is built from 14 residues. Trimming shortened V by 1 base and J by 3 bases, and 9 bases separated the two germline ends. The germline V gene encodes CDR1 PRHDT and CDR2 FYEKMQ (reference sequence).